This TCR beta chain was recovered during a study of blood T cell repertoires in COVID-19. Either two negative PCRs, clearance, or symptom resolution qualified Cohort 3 donors as recovered. With V trimmed by 3 bases and J by 7 bases, 8 bases remained unmatched. Germline loops: CDR1 LGHNT, CDR2 FRNRAP. The CDR3 is 16 amino acids. In the authors' workflow: The authors estimated nucleated cell counts from reference gene primer amplification. Produced via immunoSEQ multiplex PCR; TCRdb's table is partial and in-frame only. V and J calls and clone size are given by that table; D and trimming were obtained from the DNA. The sample holds some 130,000 clones, about four fifths seen once.

The rearrangement links TRBV12-5 to TRBJ2-2; TRBD1 agrees at 10 bases. The specimen sequenced was PBMCs or T cells enriched from blood (not recorded which). The TCR was taken from a man aged 30 to 39 who had recovered from COVID-19. CDR3 bases: TGTGCTAGTGGTTTCCTGACAGGGGGCTCGGGCGGGGAGCTGTTTTTT. This gives the protein CASGFLTGGSGGELFF.